This TCR beta chain is from a study of OX40 agonist ivuxolimab in advanced cancers. As for the study in general: The treatment was a fully human IgG2 OX40 agonist, ivuxolimab. The study gave patients intravenous ivuxolimab at 0.01 to 10 mg/kg every 2 weeks. Points from the study as a whole: Average numbers of expanded clones were greater in CD8+ T cells than in CD4+. The antigen specificity of the peripheral T cells (those that were expanded) was not determined.

Germline V gives CDR1 SEHNR, CDR2 FQNEAQ (reference sequence). V was shortened by 3 bases and J by 0 bases, with 9 bases between the two germline ends. The length of the CDR3 is 15 residues. Note on this clone: Its antigen remains unidentified. Other DNA sequences within the sample encode an identical CDR3.

The data were produced by immunoSEQ multiplex PCR, yet TCRdb's version contains in-frame clones alone and is incomplete. The sample comprises some 60,000 clones, 87% of which are singletons, and around 15% rests with the top ten. This TCR derives from an adult with an advanced solid tumor such as melanoma, head and neck, liver or kidney cancer. The material was CD4+ or CD8+ T cells sorted from blood, obtained in a trial of the OX40 agonist ivuxolimab. The V call is TRBV7-9, the J call TRBJ1-5; D unclear. The CDR3 DNA reads TGTGCCAGCAGCTTCTCGGGGAATAGCAATCAGCCCCAGCATTTT. This gives the protein CASSFSGNSNQPQHF.